The 3 T cell receptor beta chains below were found in one sample sequenced in a study of blood T cell repertoires in COVID-19. Measured with immunoSEQ multiplex PCR; TCRdb has only the in-frame clones, and not every one. Of 200,000 to 300,000 clones in the sample, roughly 81% were seen once. Input material: peripheral blood. All receptors come from a man aged 50 to 60 with acute or convalescent COVID-19.

The gene calls are TRBV5-5 and TRBJ2-2; D is possibly TRBD2 (5 bases). Germline CDR1 SGHKS, CDR2 YYEKEE (reference sequence). Trimming removed 5 bases from V and 6 bases from J, with 20 bases in between. The CDR3 is 16 residues long. DNA for the CDR3: TGTGCCAGCAGTTCAGCGCCGGGAATCCGTCCCGGGGAGCTGTTTTTT. This codes for CASSSAPGIRPGELFF.

This clone was detected a few times. The rearrangement uses TRBV5-1 and TRBJ2-2, with a possible D match to TRBD1 (6 bases). The V gene lost 1 base and the J gene lost 0 bases, with 10 bases spanning the gap. This CDR3 is 16 amino acids long. The V gene's germline CDR1 is SGHRS and CDR2 YFSETQ. CDR3 DNA: TGCGCCAGCAGCTTGCAGGGGTCTACGAACACCGGGGAGCTGTTTTTT. Its translation: CASSLQGSTNTGELFF.

The genes are TRBV18 and TRBJ2-2, with D perhaps matching TRBD2 (5 bases). This CDR3 is 16 amino acids long. The germline CDR1 and CDR2 sequences are KGHSH and LQKENI. V was clipped by 1 base and J by 0 bases, with 9 bases between them. CDR3 sequence: CASSPRLTPNTGELFF. In nucleotides, the CDR3 is TGTGCCAGCTCACCACGACTAACCCCGAACACCGGGGAGCTGTTTTTT.